A single sample is the source of the 17 T cell receptor beta chains below, sequenced in a study of blood T cells in healthy people across ages (dated by TCRdb to about 2015). Library generation was performed with 5' RACE. The sequencer was an Illumina HiSeq 2500. A second roughly 7 to 11 cycle PCR used a sample-barcoded 5' primer and a J-beta primer mix. The public reads were run again by TCRdb, first through fastp at Q25 and then through MiXCR, and only productive beta chains were kept. Rows matching on CDR3 protein sequence are summarized as one entry with the most common DNA and genes. For this sample the table gives 1.5 million to 2 million distinct CDR3 sequences, of which roughly 52% were detected only once. In total, the top ten clones hold about 2.1% of the sample. Sequencing was carried out using blood. These receptors all come from a woman between 40 and 50 years old in good health.

The V and J genes are TRBV2 and TRBJ2-5; D is possibly TRBD1 or TRBD2 (6 bases each). The DNA matches TRBJ2-7 better at its end, which makes the J call doubtful. Germline V gives CDR1 SNHLY, CDR2 FYNNEI. CDR3 length equals 12 residues. The CDR3 nucleotides read TGTGCCAGCGGGTCGGGGGCCCTCGAGCAGTACTTC. Protein: CASGSGALEQYF.

This clonotype was detected only a few times. The genes are TRBV28 and TRBJ1-2; D is unresolved. Germline V gene sequence: CDR1 MDHEN, CDR2 SYDVKM. The length of the CDR3 is 12 residues. V was pared by 6 bases and J by 6 bases, with 11 bases between. The CDR3 loop reads CASSPGGHGYTF. CDR3 nucleotide sequence: TGTGCCAGCAGCCCCGGCGGGCATGGCTACACCTTC.

The gene calls are TRBV4-2 and TRBJ2-5, with D perhaps matching TRBD2 (7 bases). CDR3 length: 15 residues. From germline, CDR1 is LGHNA and CDR2 YNFKEQ. V dropped 0 bases and J dropped 5 bases, with 13 bases sitting between them. In DNA form, the CDR3 reads TGTGCCAGCAGCCAAGATGGGGGGGGCCTGGAGACCCAGTACTTC. Translation gives CASSQDGGGLETQYF.

The V call is TRBV7-9, the J call TRBJ2-5; TRBD2 matches 11 bases. CDR1 is SEHNR, CDR2 FQNEAQ, per germline (reference sequence). V shed 5 bases, J shed 11 bases, and the junction held 19 bases outside the gene matches. The CDR3 length is 17 residues. The CDR3 DNA reads TGTGCCAGCAGCCATAGCGGGGGGGCCGATAGAGGCCATGAGCAGTACTTC. Translating gives CASSHSGGADRGHEQYF.

The chain carries TRBV12-3 or TRBV12-4 and TRBJ2-1; 13 bases match TRBD2. The CDR3 sequence is 18 residues long. V lost 5 bases to trimming and J lost 0 bases; unmatched junction nucleotides: 7. CDR3 protein: CASSRLAGGRNSYNEQFF. In DNA form, the CDR3 reads TGTGCCAGCAGTCGACTAGCGGGGGGACGGAACTCCTACAATGAGCAGTTCTTC.

The CDR3 sequence: CASSLLQGAGVGNQPQHF. The CDR3 nucleotides read TGTGCCAGCAGCTTGCTCCAGGGGGCAGGCGTAGGCAATCAGCCCCAGCATTTT. The chain recombines TRBV5-6 with TRBJ1-5, with 8 bases identical to TRBD1. J was trimmed by 2 bases and V by 1 base; bases with no gene match: 11. Germline V gives CDR1 SGHDT, CDR2 YYEEEE. The CDR3 runs to 18 residues.

V is TRBV12-5 and J is TRBJ1-2; 9 nucleotides match TRBD1. The germline V gene encodes CDR1 LGHNT and CDR2 FRNRAP. Trimming cost V 6 bases and J 6 bases; bases outside gene matches: 8. The CDR3 is 14 residues long. CDR3 sequence reads: CASGEGQGVDGYTF. The CDR3 DNA reads as TGTGCTAGTGGAGAGGGACAGGGAGTAGATGGCTACACCTTC.

The chain recombines TRBV10-1 with TRBJ2-3; D tentatively fits TRBD1 or TRBD2 (5 bases each). The CDR3 is 17 residues long. Per the germline V gene, CDR1 is WNHNN and CDR2 is SYGVQD (reference sequence). The ends were cut back, 0 bases at V and 4 bases at J, with 17 bases in the middle. The CDR3 sequence: CASSESPGTTRADTQYF. The CDR3 DNA follows: TGCGCCAGCAGTGAGTCTCCGGGGACCACAAGGGCAGATACGCAGTATTTT.

The chain links TRBV5-1 to TRBJ1-2, with D maybe TRBD1 (6 bases). The CDR3 consists of 15 residues. Germline values: CDR1 SGHRS, CDR2 YFSETQ. V was cut by 4 bases and J by 2 bases, with 15 bases left in between. DNA for the CDR3: TGCGCCAGCAGCCTGTTTGGGGGGCAGAACTATGGCTACACCTTC. Encoded protein: CASSLFGGQNYGYTF.

With respect to this clonotype: Compared with germline, one end of the junction differs, possibly owing to a read error. The rearrangement links TRBV12-3 or TRBV12-4 to TRBJ2-3; no firm D call. The CDR3 has 16 residues. The CDR3 loop reads CASSWVSRVLADAQYF. CDR3 nucleotides: TGTGCCAGCAGCTGGGTTAGCAGAGTGTTAGCAGATGCGCAGTATTTT.

In this sample, this clonotype turned up a few times. The gene calls are TRBV13 and TRBJ1-2, with D possibly being TRBD1 (6 bases). Trimming cost V 4 bases and J 4 bases, with 16 bases left between them. CDR1 is PRHDT, CDR2 FYEKMQ, per germline (reference sequence). This CDR3 contains 15 residues. The chain's CDR3 is CASSSSEGGGYGYTF. DNA of the CDR3: TGTGCCAGCAGCTCCTCGGAGGGGGGAGGCTATGGCTACACCTTC.

Concerning this clonotype: An end of the junction does not agree with germline; a read error may underlie this. The chain combines TRBV7-7 with TRBJ1-1, with TRBD1 as a possible D gene (5 bases). The CDR3 is made up of 15 amino acids. The V gene's germline CDR1 is SSHAT and CDR2 FNYEAQ (reference sequence). CDR3 nucleotides: TGTGCTAGCAGCCCTTACCAGGGTACGGGCACTGAAGCTTTCTTT. Protein: CASSPYQGTGTEAFF.

The chain carries TRBV20-1 and TRBJ1-2; D ambiguous. V was cut by 1 base and J by 4 bases, with 13 bases left in between. The CDR3 runs 14 residues. CDR1 and CDR2 (germline): DFQATT, SNEGSKA (reference sequence). The DNA of the CDR3 is TGCAGTGCTAGAGGCACCCCAGTAGGCTATGGCTACACCTTC. Its protein is CSARGTPVGYGYTF.

There are a few counts of this clonotype. The chain recombines TRBV6-5 with TRBJ2-7; D unclear. The CDR3 extends over 14 amino acids. Germline CDR1 MNHEY, CDR2 SVGAGI. V dropped 6 bases and J dropped 3 bases, with 15 bases sitting between them. CDR3 protein: CASRPGESNYEQYF. Here the CDR3 DNA reads TGTGCCAGCAGGCCGGGCGAGAGTAACTACGAGCAGTACTTC.

The chain combines TRBV9 with TRBJ2-1; 10 bases agree with TRBD1. Per germline, CDR1 SGDLS and CDR2 YYNGEE. After removal of 3 bases from V and 0 bases from J, the junction contained 12 bases not matched to a gene. The CDR3 runs 19 residues. In nucleotides, the CDR3 is TGTGCCAGCAGCGGCCGGGACAGGGGTCTCAAAAGCTCCTACAATGAGCAGTTCTTC. It translates to CASSGRDRGLKSSYNEQFF.

There are a few counts of this clonotype. The rearrangement uses TRBV28 and TRBJ2-5; D possibly matches TRBD1 or TRBD2 (6 bases each). The DNA end lines up better with TRBJ2-7; the J call may be wrong. The germline CDR1 and CDR2 sequences are MDHEN and SYDVKM. The CDR3 has 14 residues. CDR3 residues: CASNPGGSYYEQYF. CDR3 sequence (DNA): TGTGCCAGCAACCCCGGGGGCAGCTACTACGAGCAGTACTTC.

This chain links TRBV27 with TRBJ2-5; D ambiguous. V gave up 6 bases and J gave up 5 bases, with 22 bases separating them. The germline V gene has CDR1 MNHEY and CDR2 SMNVEV (reference sequence). The CDR3 runs to 16 residues. CDR3 protein: CASRAHRAPELETQYF. CDR3 DNA sequence: TGTGCCAGCAGGGCGCACCGGGCGCCTGAGCTGGAGACCCAGTACTTC.